Listed below are T cell receptor beta chains from one sample, sequenced in a study of blood T cell repertoires in COVID-19. Libraries were prepared by immunoSEQ multiplex PCR; TCRdb keeps only in-frame clonotypes and omits some of them. The top ten hold about a sixth of the sample, which has some 28,000 clones, approximately 88% seen once. The sequenced sample consisted of peripheral blood. The receptors were sampled from a human donor in a cohort sampled during active COVID-19. The CDR3 runs from the conserved cysteine through the conserved F or W. The D gene is left open where the match is weak. Some rows have no size entry. The others give once, few or many, or a class for an expanded clone.

v_gene	j_gene	d_gene	abundance	CDR3aa	CDR3nt
TRBV5-1	TRBJ1-1	-	-	CASSLGETAFRNTEAFF	TGCGCCAGCAGCTTAGGAGAAACTGCTTTTAGGAACACTGAAGCTTTCTTT
TRBV29-1	TRBJ2-5	TRBD1	once	CSFNPRQGETQYF	TGCAGCTTTAACCCGCGACAGGGTGAGACCCAGTACTTC
TRBV18	TRBJ1-3	-	once	CASSVQALSGNTIYF	TGTGCCAGCTCAGTTCAGGCGCTCTCTGGAAACACCATATATTTT
TRBV5-1	TRBJ2-7	TRBD2	-	CASSDSGGLAYEQYF	TGCGCCAGCAGCGACAGCGGGGGCCTCGCCTACGAGCAGTACTTC
TRBV6-4	TRBJ2-5	TRBD1	-	CASSDPRTGQETQYF	TGTGCCAGCAGTGACCCTAGGACAGGGCAGGAGACCCAGTACTTC
TRBV6-5	TRBJ2-5	TRBD2	-	CASITAGARETQYF	TGTGCCAGCATCACAGCGGGGGCAAGAGAGACCCAGTACTTC
TRBV19	TRBJ1-1	TRBD1	-	CASSQGTGVEAFF	TGTGCCAGTAGCCAAGGGACAGGGGTTGAAGCTTTCTTT
TRBV7-2	TRBJ2-1	-	-	CASNPRLVYNEQFF	TGTGCCAGCAACCCTCGATTAGTCTACAATGAGCAGTTCTTC
TRBV11-3	TRBJ2-1	-	-	CASSLVALGGEQFF	TGTGCCAGCAGCTTAGTAGCCCTGGGGGGTGAGCAGTTCTTC
TRBV28	TRBJ1-5	-	-	CASSDGATFNQPQHF	TGTGCCAGCAGTGATGGAGCAACCTTCAATCAGCCCCAGCATTTT
TRBV7-2	TRBJ2-2	TRBD1	-	CASSLRRRYRGSNTGELFF	TGTGCCAGCAGCTTACGTAGGCGGTACAGGGGATCGAACACCGGGGAGCTGTTTTTT
TRBV7-8	TRBJ2-7	-	-	CASSLGGSLIEQYF	TGTGCCAGCAGCTTAGGTGGTAGCCTAATCGAGCAGTACTTC
TRBV10-2	TRBJ2-7	TRBD2	-	CASSESGQGGYEQYF	TGCGCCAGCAGTGAGTCGGGGCAGGGAGGGTACGAGCAGTACTTC
TRBV2	TRBJ1-2	TRBD1	-	CASSARTGANYGYTF	TGTGCCAGCAGCGCCAGGACAGGGGCCAACTATGGCTACACCTTC
TRBV25-1	TRBJ2-7	-	-	CASSRAGSVDEQYF	TGTGCCAGCTCACGGGCGGGATCAGTTGACGAGCAGTACTTC
TRBV5-1	TRBJ1-2	TRBD1	once	CASTPGQGRSGYTF	TGCGCCAGCACCCCCGGACAGGGGCGGAGTGGCTACACCTTC
TRBV6-2/TRBV6-3	TRBJ2-1	-	few	CASSPIRDNNNEQFF	TGTGCCAGCAGCCCAATACGGGACAATAACAATGAGCAGTTCTTC
TRBV3-1/TRBV3-2	TRBJ2-2	TRBD2	few	CATGLAGGELFF	TGTGCCACCGGACTAGCCGGCGGGGAGCTGTTTTTT
TRBV5-6	TRBJ2-3	TRBD2	-	CASSTGTSARDTQYF	TGTGCCAGCAGTACTGGGACTAGCGCCAGGGATACGCAGTATTTT
TRBV7-9	TRBJ1-2	-	few	CASSLTGGVDYGYTF	TGTGCCAGCAGCTTAACGGGGGGTGTGGACTATGGCTACACCTTC
TRBV20-1	TRBJ1-1	TRBD1	-	CSASTDRAENTEAFF	TGCAGTGCTAGTACAGACAGGGCAGAGAACACTGAAGCTTTCTTT
TRBV29-1	TRBJ2-2	TRBD2	-	CSCGGEGPRELFF	TGCAGCTGTGGGGGGGAAGGGCCGCGGGAGCTGTTTTTT